These T cell receptor beta chains were read from a single sample in a study of blood T cell repertoires in COVID-19. The protocol was immunoSEQ multiplex PCR, while the TCRdb copy is restricted to in-frame clones and leaves out a portion. This table has some 260,000 clones, roughly three quarters appearing once. Sequencing was carried out using peripheral blood. The source of these receptors is a woman between 35 and 50 years old with active or convalescent COVID-19. The conserved cysteine and the conserved F or W are not part of the CDR3 here. Rows give clone size only sometimes, using once, few, many, or a class for an expanded clone.

j_call v_call clone_size cdr3_aa
TRBJ2-1 TRBV9 - ASSVASGGPNEQF
TRBJ1-3 TRBV5-1 - ASRNSPGNTIY
TRBJ1-1 TRBV3-1/TRBV3-2 few ATGDRDTEAF
TRBJ2-1 TRBV7-9 few ASSRGQGIDEQF
TRBJ1-6 TRBV10-2 - ASRQGYNSPLH
TRBJ2-1 TRBV5-4 - ASSLGQGYNEQF
TRBJ2-1 TRBV10-3 - AISGSVLGQGGLAKDRNEQF
TRBJ2-1 TRBV5-4 - ASSLSSSGGPANEQF
TRBJ1-2 TRBV7-8 few ASSLEGRVDGYT
TRBJ2-1 TRBV6-4 - ASGRGGPTDEQF
TRBJ1-1 TRBV6-5 - ASSYLGGTEAF
TRBJ2-5 TRBV9 - ASSVGQEETQY
TRBJ1-2 TRBV19 - ASSIDLDRVNGYT
TRBJ2-1 TRBV6-5 - ASSYVTSGGTKQF
TRBJ1-3 TRBV28 once ASSLSRSGGGNTIY
TRBJ2-3 TRBV20-1 - SASSQHRSTDTQY
TRBJ2-1 TRBV6-6 - ASRLASSYNEQF
TRBJ2-1 TRBV15 - ATSIQGAQF
TRBJ2-1 TRBV3-1/TRBV3-2 - ASSQEPDKYNEQF
TRBJ1-6 TRBV19 - ASDETGGAGNSPLH
TRBJ2-5 TRBV11-2 - ASSFGLAGGHETQY
TRBJ2-3 TRBV29-1 - SVVPPGSTQY
TRBJ2-5 TRBV24-1 - ATSGVAGETQY
TRBJ2-1 TRBV6-1 - ASSELGRGAGWFSNEQF
TRBJ2-3 TRBV3-1/TRBV3-2 - ASSQRTSTDTQY
TRBJ2-3 TRBV27 - ASSPLTSGDTQY
TRBJ2-1 TRBV19 - ASSMVSEQF
TRBJ2-3 TRBV5-1 - ASRPSGGRYTDTQY
TRBJ2-1 TRBV18 - ASSLGLAGVDEQF
TRBJ1-2 TRBV4-1 - ASSAENYGYT
TRBJ1-2 TRBV9 - ASSRWTGDDGYT
TRBJ2-7 TRBV2 - ASSESDRTYEQY
TRBJ1-1 TRBV5-1 few ASRTGQGGPEAF
TRBJ2-2 TRBV19 - ASSISAGLAGELF
TRBJ1-2 TRBV2 - ASGAYNYGYT
TRBJ1-1 TRBV2 - ANSGQGGTEAF
TRBJ1-2 TRBV5-1 - ASSSPDREKGVNYGYT
TRBJ2-7 TRBV5-5 - ASSLGLAGSYEQY
TRBJ1-2 TRBV27 once ASSFRGAWGYT
TRBJ2-1 TRBV4-1 - ASSRQLAGGPSGSYNEQF
TRBJ1-2 TRBV5-1 - ASRQGQGDYGYT
TRBJ2-3 TRBV10-1 - ASSSSGGDVDTQY
TRBJ1-1 TRBV6-2/TRBV6-3 few ASSPGNTEAF
TRBJ1-6 TRBV28 - ASNVGQENSPLH
TRBJ2-1 TRBV29-1 - SVRSTAVTYNEQF